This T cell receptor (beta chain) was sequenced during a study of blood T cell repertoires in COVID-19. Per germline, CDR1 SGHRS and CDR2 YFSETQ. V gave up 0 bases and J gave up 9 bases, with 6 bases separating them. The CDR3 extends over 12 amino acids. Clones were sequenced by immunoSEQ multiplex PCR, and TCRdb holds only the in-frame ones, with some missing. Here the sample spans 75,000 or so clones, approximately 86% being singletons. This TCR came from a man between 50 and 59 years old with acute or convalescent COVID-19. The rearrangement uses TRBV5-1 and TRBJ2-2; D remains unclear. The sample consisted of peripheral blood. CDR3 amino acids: CASSLGWRELFF. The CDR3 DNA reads TGCGCCAGCAGCTTGGGGTGGCGGGAGCTGTTTTTT.